These T cell receptor beta chains were read from a single sample in a study of T-cell reconstitution after alpha-beta-depleted transplantation in children. TCRdb analysed the PCR reads with MiXCR anew, one entry per CDR3 protein. The repertoire has 90,000 to 130,000 distinct CDR3 sequences, about a tenth of them found once; the top ten carry 8%. Sequencing was performed on PBMCs from the stem cell graft donor, taken from the stem cell graft. These receptors all come from a human donor who donated a stem cell graft to a child with acute lymphoblastic leukemia. CDR3s include the opening cysteine and the closing phenylalanine or tryptophan. Fields, in order: V gene, J gene, CDR3 length, clone size, D gene, CDR3 DNA, CDR3 protein. A D gene is named only where the DNA matches it firmly. Only some rows state a clone size, as once, few, many or a class for expanded clones.

>TRBV27|TRBJ1-1|15|many|-
TGTGCCAGCAGTCCCATTCGGGGCGCAAACACTGAAGCTTTCTTT
CASSPIRGANTEAFF
>TRBV6-1|TRBJ2-1|12|many|-
TGTGCCAGCAGGATCCGCAGGAATGAGCAGTTCTTC
CASRIRRNEQFF
>TRBV20-1|TRBJ1-6|16|many|-
TGCAGTGCTAGAGACGGCCGGAGCTCCTATAATTCACCCCTCCACTTT
CSARDGRSSYNSPLHF
>TRBV12-3/TRBV12-4|TRBJ2-2|14|many|-
TGTGCCGGAAGGAGGGCGGTCAACACCGGGGAGCTGTTTTTT
CAGRRAVNTGELFF
>TRBV7-9|TRBJ1-4|16|many|-
TGTGCCAGCAGCACCTCCGGGGGGGCGACTAATGAAAAACTGTTTTTT
CASSTSGGATNEKLFF
>TRBV20-1|TRBJ2-7|15|many|TRBD2
TGCAGTGCCGGAGGACTAGCGGGAGGGTCCTACGAGCAGTACTTC
CSAGGLAGGSYEQYF
>TRBV5-6|TRBJ2-5|18|many|TRBD1
TGTGCCAGCAGCGCCCCCCGGGACAGGGGTTTCGAGGTGGAGACCCAGTACTTC
CASSAPRDRGFEVETQYF
>TRBV12-3/TRBV12-4|TRBJ2-6|15|many|TRBD1
TGTGCCAGCAATTCAGGGGGAACTGGGGCCAACGTCCTGACTTTC
CASNSGGTGANVLTF
>TRBV4-2|TRBJ2-7|14|few|TRBD1
TGTGCCAGCAGCACAGGGGGCCGTTGGTACGAGCAGTACTTC
CASSTGGRWYEQYF
>TRBV5-1|TRBJ2-5|13|many|TRBD2
TGCGCCAGCTTTCCCAGCGGGAGAGAGACCCAGTACTTC
CASFPSGRETQYF
>TRBV25-1|TRBJ1-5|15|many|TRBD1
TGTGCCAGCAGTGACAGGGGGCTGGGTAATCAGCCCCAGCATTTT
CASSDRGLGNQPQHF
>TRBV7-2|TRBJ2-3|15|many|-
TGTGCCAGCAGCTCTCGGAGAGGGGGCACAGATACGCAGTATTTT
CASSSRRGGTDTQYF
>TRBV20-1|TRBJ1-1|11|many|-
TGCAGTGCTACCCTGGAGGGTGAAGCTTTCTTT
CSATLEGEAFF
>TRBV20-1|TRBJ2-2|13|-|TRBD2
TGCAGTGCTAGGGGGAGGGCCACCGGGGAGCTGTTTTTT
CSARGRATGELFF
>TRBV6-2/TRBV6-3|TRBJ2-1|14|many|-
TGTGCCAGCAGGGATACCGGGACTCCCCCCTTCGAGTTCTTC
CASRDTGTPPFEFF
>TRBV5-1|TRBJ2-3|14|many|TRBD1
TGCGCCAGCAGCCTGGGACAGTTTCCAGATACGCAGTATTTT
CASSLGQFPDTQYF
>TRBV6-2/TRBV6-3|TRBJ2-6|20|many|TRBD1
TGTGCCAGCAGTCCTTCAATCGGGGGGGACAGGGGTGGCGGGGCCAACGTCCTGACTTTC
CASSPSIGGDRGGGANVLTF
>TRBV24-1|TRBJ1-5|17|-|-
TGTGGCGCCTGTGATTCAGGGGCGGCGGCCTCCAGTCAGCCCCAGCATTTT
CGACDSGAAASSQPQHF
>TRBV5-1|TRBJ2-7|13|many|-
TGCGCCAGCAGCTCCACCCCACGGTACGAGCAGTACTTC
CASSSTPRYEQYF
>TRBV5-1|TRBJ2-3|15|many|-
TGCGCCAGCAGCAGGTCCACGCCTGGCACAGATACGCAGTATTTT
CASSRSTPGTDTQYF
>TRBV5-1|TRBJ1-2|14|many|TRBD1
TGCGCCAGCAGCTTGGCGACAGGGGAATATGGCTACACCTTC
CASSLATGEYGYTF
>TRBV20-1|TRBJ2-7|16|many|TRBD1
TGCAGTGCTAGAGATGCGAGACAGGGGAACTCCTACGAGCAGTACTTC
CSARDARQGNSYEQYF
>TRBV18|TRBJ1-6|14|many|-
TGTGCCAGCTCACCCGGGTCTTATAATTCACCCCTCCACTTT
CASSPGSYNSPLHF
>TRBV7-8|TRBJ1-5|15|many|TRBD1
TGTGCCAGCAGCCGCGACAGGGGGCCGTCTCAGCCCCAGCATTTT
CASSRDRGPSQPQHF
>TRBV5-4|TRBJ2-5|13|few|-
TGTGCCAGCACTTTTCAGGGACGGGAGACCCAGTACTTC
CASTFQGRETQYF
>TRBV15|TRBJ2-3|16|many|TRBD1
TGTGCCACCAGCAGAGAGGGACAGGGTCCCGGAGATACGCAGTATTTT
CATSREGQGPGDTQYF
>TRBV5-1|TRBJ1-1|15|many|TRBD1
TGCGCCAGCAGCTTGAACAGGGGCATGAACACTGAAGCTTTCTTT
CASSLNRGMNTEAFF
>TRBV12-3/TRBV12-4|TRBJ2-5|13|many|-
TGTGCCAGCAGAGTAAGGGGCGCCGAGACCCAGTACTTC
CASRVRGAETQYF
>TRBV12-3/TRBV12-4|TRBJ2-4|16|many|-
TGTGCCAGCAGTTTCTCCGGGAGTGGTCCCAAAAACATTCAGTACTTC
CASSFSGSGPKNIQYF
>TRBV5-8|TRBJ1-4|14|many|-
TGTGCCAGCAGCCGGACAGTCTCGAATGAAAAACTGTTTTTT
CASSRTVSNEKLFF
>TRBV20-1|TRBJ1-5|13|many|TRBD1
TGCAGTGCTAGAGACAGGGGGGATCAGCCCCAGCATTTT
CSARDRGDQPQHF
>TRBV6-1|TRBJ1-5|14|few|TRBD1
TGTGCCAGCAGCCCGGACAGGGGCAATCAGCCCCAGCATTTT
CASSPDRGNQPQHF
>TRBV19|TRBJ2-7|13|-|-
TGTGCCAGTAGTTCAGGCTCATCCTACGAGCAGTACTTC
CASSSGSSYEQYF